This entry lists 10 T cell receptor beta chains sequenced from one sample in a study of blood T cell repertoires in COVID-19. Assay used: immunoSEQ multiplex PCR; TCRdb lists only in-frame clones, some missing. This sample has over 350,000 clones, with around 90% found just once. Sequences were obtained from PBMCs or T cells enriched from blood (not recorded which). The receptors originated from a woman under 30 who had recovered from COVID-19.

This chain connects TRBV28 to TRBJ2-2; a possible D gene is TRBD1 (6 bases). This CDR3 is 15 amino acids long. V lost 6 bases, J lost 5 bases, and 16 bases lay in between. CDR1 and CDR2 from the germline V gene are MDHEN and SYDVKM. The CDR3 here is CASSPFQGWTGELFF. DNA for the CDR3: TGTGCCAGCAGCCCCTTCCAGGGGTGGACCGGGGAGCTGTTTTTT.

This clone has just a few counts. The rearrangement links TRBV18 to TRBJ2-3; the match to TRBD1 covers 9 bases. This CDR3 is 17 amino acids long. The germline V gene has CDR1 KGHSH and CDR2 LQKENI. Trimming cost V 2 bases and J 3 bases; bases outside gene matches: 9. The CDR3 bases are TGTGCCAGCTCACCATTTGGCGGGACAGGGAGGACAGATACGCAGTATTTT. As protein: CASSPFGGTGRTDTQYF. Filled out from reference TRBV18 and TRBJ2-3, the complete variable domain reads NAGVMQNPRHLVRRRGQEARLRCSPMKGHSHVYWYRQLPEEGLKFMVYLQKENIIDESGMPKERFSAEFPKEGPSILRIQQVVRGDSAAYFCASSPFGGTGRTDTQYFGPGTRLTVL.

The gene calls are TRBV28 and TRBJ2-3; 9 nucleotides align to TRBD2. The CDR3 consists of 17 residues. The germline gives CDR1 MDHEN, CDR2 SYDVKM. Trimming took 3 bases from V and 2 from J; bases not matched to a gene: 9. DNA of the CDR3: TGTGCCAGCAGTTTGTTCGCTAGCGGGACCCTCACAGATACGCAGTATTTT. Its translation: CASSLFASGTLTDTQYF. Complete variable domain (other parts from reference TRBV28 and TRBJ2-3): DVKVTQSSRYLVKRTGEKVFLECVQDMDHENMFWYRQDPGLGLRLIYFSYDVKMKEKGDIPEGYSVSREKKERFSLILESASTNQTSMYLCASSLFASGTLTDTQYFGPGTRLTVL.

This chain links TRBV7-8 with TRBJ1-1, with D hard to call. The germline gives CDR1 SGHVS, CDR2 FQNEAQ. The V gene lost 2 bases and the J gene lost 3 bases, with 7 bases spanning the gap. This CDR3 has 13 residues. CDR3 loop: CASSLQRDTEAFF. CDR3 in DNA: TGTGCCAGCAGCTTACAGCGAGACACTGAAGCTTTCTTT.

The chain joins TRBV28 to TRBJ1-5; possibly TRBD1 for D (5 bases). CDR1 and CDR2 (germline): MDHEN, SYDVKM. V shed 2 bases and J shed 4 bases, with 9 bases lying between them. The CDR3 extends over 14 amino acids. This chain's CDR3 is CASSLGAGNQPQHF. The CDR3 bases are TGTGCCAGCAGTTTAGGGGCAGGGAATCAGCCCCAGCATTTT.

J is TRBJ1-1 and V is TRBV19; no clear D. Trimming pared 3 bases from V and 3 bases from J, leaving 17 bases between. This CDR3 has 16 amino acids. CDR1 is LNHDA and CDR2 is SQIVND in the germline V gene (reference sequence). The CDR3 coding sequence is TGTGCCAGTAGTATGGGCCCCGCGCAGAGTTACACTGAAGCTTTCTTT. Translation: CASSMGPAQSYTEAFF.

This clone was recorded a few times. The chain links TRBV7-9 to TRBJ2-2, with D perhaps TRBD2 (6 bases). CDR3 length: 15 residues. V lost 2 bases and J lost 6, with 13 bases in between. Germline-derived CDR1 and CDR2 are SEHNR and FQNEAQ (reference sequence). CDR3 sequence (DNA): TGTGCCAGCAGCTTATTTGGCGGGGAGGCCGGGGAGCTGTTTTTT. The encoded protein is CASSLFGGEAGELFF.

The V call is TRBV3-1 (or the pseudogene TRBV3-2), the J call TRBJ1-6; 10 bases are shared with TRBD1. Germline V gives CDR1 LGHDT, CDR2 YNNKEL (reference sequence). The CDR3 runs to 19 residues. V lost 4 bases, J lost 10 bases, and 19 bases stayed unmatched. The CDR3 DNA follows: TGTGCCAGCAGCCTCGTAAGGGGATCCCGACAGGGGGCGGGATCACCCCTCCACTTT. Protein: CASSLVRGSRQGAGSPLHF.

V usage is TRBV28 and J usage is TRBJ2-2, with D possibly matching TRBD1 (5 bases). The CDR3 loop spans 14 amino acids. CDR1 is MDHEN, CDR2 SYDVKM, per germline. Between the trimmed V and J ends, which lost 6 bases and 10 bases, there was a span of 18 bases. Here the CDR3 reads CASRLDSVSAELFF. The CDR3 bases are TGTGCCAGCAGACTCGACAGTGTCTCGGCGGAGCTGTTTTTT.

V gene TRBV4-1 combines with J gene TRBJ1-2, with D possibly being TRBD1 (5 bases). The V gene lost 0 bases and the J gene lost 8 bases, with 19 bases spanning the gap. There are 16 residues in the CDR3. Germline lookup yields CDR1 MGHRA and CDR2 YSYEKL. CDR3 sequence reads: CASSQDGNRQREGYTF. The DNA of the CDR3 is TGCGCCAGCAGCCAAGATGGGAACAGGCAGAGAGAAGGCTACACCTTC.